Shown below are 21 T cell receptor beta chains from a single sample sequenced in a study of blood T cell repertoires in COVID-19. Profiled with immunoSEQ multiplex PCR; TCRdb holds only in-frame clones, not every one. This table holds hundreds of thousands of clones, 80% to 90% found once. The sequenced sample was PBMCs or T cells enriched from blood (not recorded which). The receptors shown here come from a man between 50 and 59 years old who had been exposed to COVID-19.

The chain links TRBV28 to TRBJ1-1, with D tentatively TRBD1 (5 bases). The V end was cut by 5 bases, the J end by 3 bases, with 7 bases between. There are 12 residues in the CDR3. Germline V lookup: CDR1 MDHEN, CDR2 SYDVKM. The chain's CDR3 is CASSGGDTEAFF. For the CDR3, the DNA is TGTGCCAGCAGTGGAGGGGACACTGAAGCTTTCTTT.

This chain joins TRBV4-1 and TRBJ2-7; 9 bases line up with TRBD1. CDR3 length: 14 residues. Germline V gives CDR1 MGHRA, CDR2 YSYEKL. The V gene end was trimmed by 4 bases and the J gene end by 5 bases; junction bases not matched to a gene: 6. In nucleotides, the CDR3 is TGCGCCAGCAGCCCGGGACAGGGATTAAACGAGCAGTACTTC. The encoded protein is CASSPGQGLNEQYF.

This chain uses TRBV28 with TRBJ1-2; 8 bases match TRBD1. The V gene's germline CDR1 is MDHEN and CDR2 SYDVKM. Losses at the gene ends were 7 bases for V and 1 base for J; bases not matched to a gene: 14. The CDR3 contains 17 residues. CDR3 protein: CASNTLGDRGYNYGYTF. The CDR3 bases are TGTGCCAGCAACACGTTGGGAGACAGGGGTTATAACTATGGCTACACCTTC.

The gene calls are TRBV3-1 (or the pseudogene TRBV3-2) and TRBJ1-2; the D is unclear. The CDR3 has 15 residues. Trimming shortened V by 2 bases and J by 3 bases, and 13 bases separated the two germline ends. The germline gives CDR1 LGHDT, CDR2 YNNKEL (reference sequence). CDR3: CASSQRQGTYYGYTF. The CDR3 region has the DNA TGTGCCAGCAGCCAACGACAAGGCACGTACTATGGCTACACCTTC.

CDR3 region: CAISESTTAQETQYF. The CDR3 nucleotides read TGTGCCATCAGTGAGTCGACGACAGCCCAAGAGACCCAGTACTTC. The chain links TRBV10-3 to TRBJ2-5, with TRBD1 as a possible D gene (5 bases). V lost 0 bases, J lost 1 base, and 9 bases lay in between. This CDR3 is built from 15 residues. Germline lookup yields CDR1 ENHRY and CDR2 SYGVKD.

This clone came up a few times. CDR3 amino acids: CAWTLQGGTPLHF. CDR3 in DNA: TGTGCCTGGACCCTACAGGGTGGGACACCCCTCCACTTT. The chain has TRBV30 and TRBJ1-6; tentatively, D is TRBD1 (6 bases). The V gene lost 4 bases and the J gene lost 11 bases, with 15 bases spanning the gap. Germline-derived CDR1 and CDR2 are GTSNPN and SVGIG (reference sequence). The CDR3 loop spans 13 amino acids.

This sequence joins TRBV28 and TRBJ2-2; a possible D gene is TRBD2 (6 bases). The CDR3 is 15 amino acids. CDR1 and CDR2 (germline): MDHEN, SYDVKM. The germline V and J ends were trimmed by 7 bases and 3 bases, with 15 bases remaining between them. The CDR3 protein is CASTRGREYTGELFF. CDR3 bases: TGTGCCAGCACGCGGGGCCGGGAATACACCGGGGAGCTGTTTTTT.

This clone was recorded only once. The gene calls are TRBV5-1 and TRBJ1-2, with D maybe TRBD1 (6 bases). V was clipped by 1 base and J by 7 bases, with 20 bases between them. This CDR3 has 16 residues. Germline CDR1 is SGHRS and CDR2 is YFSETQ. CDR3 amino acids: CASSLTEITGKSGYTF. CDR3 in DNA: TGCGCCAGCAGCTTGACCGAGATTACAGGGAAAAGTGGCTACACCTTC.

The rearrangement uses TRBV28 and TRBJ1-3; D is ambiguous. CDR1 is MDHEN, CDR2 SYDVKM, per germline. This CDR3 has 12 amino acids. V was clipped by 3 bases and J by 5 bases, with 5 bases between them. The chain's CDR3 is CASSFLRNTIYF. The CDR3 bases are TGTGCCAGCAGTTTTCTAAGAAACACCATATATTTT.

CDR3 amino acids: CARSRQGFVIYEQYF. As DNA, the CDR3 is TGTGCCAGAAGCCGCCAGGGGTTTGTAATCTACGAGCAGTACTTC. J is TRBJ2-7 and V is TRBV5-3; possibly TRBD1 for D (6 bases). TRBV5-3 is identified as an open reading frame with a role that is uncertain. This CDR3 spans 15 amino acids. V gave up 4 bases and J gave up 3 bases, with 17 bases separating them.

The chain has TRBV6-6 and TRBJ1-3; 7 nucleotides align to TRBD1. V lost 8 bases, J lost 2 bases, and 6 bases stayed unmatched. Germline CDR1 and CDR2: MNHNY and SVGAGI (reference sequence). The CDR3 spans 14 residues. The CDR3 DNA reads TGTGCCAGCGTCTCAGGGGGTACTGGAAACACCATATATTTT. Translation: CASVSGGTGNTIYF.

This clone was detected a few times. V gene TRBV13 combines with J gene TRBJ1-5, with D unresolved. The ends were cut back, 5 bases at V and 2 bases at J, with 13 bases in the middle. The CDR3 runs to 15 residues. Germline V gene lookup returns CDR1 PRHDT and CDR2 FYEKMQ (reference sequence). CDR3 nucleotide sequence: TGTGCCAGCAGCCGGCGGTCCGGGGGCAATCAGCCCCAGCATTTT. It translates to CASSRRSGGNQPQHF.

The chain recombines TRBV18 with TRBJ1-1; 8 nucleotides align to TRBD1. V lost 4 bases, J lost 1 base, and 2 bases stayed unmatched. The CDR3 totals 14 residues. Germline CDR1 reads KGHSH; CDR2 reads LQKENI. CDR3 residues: CASSLGQANTEAFF. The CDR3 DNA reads TGTGCCAGCTCACTGGGACAGGCGAACACTGAAGCTTTCTTT.

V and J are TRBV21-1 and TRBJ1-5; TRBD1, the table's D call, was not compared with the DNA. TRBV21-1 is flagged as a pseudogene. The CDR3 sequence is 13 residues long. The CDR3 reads CASSNHRGQPQHF. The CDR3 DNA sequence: TGTGCCAGCAGCAATCACAGGGGACAGCCCCAGCATTTT.

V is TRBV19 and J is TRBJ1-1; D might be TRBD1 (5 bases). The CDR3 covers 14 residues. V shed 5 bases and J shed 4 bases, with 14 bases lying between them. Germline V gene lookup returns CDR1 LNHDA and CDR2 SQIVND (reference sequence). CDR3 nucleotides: TGTGCCAGTAGTGATCAGGGTATGTTCACTGAAGCTTTCTTT. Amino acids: CASSDQGMFTEAFF.

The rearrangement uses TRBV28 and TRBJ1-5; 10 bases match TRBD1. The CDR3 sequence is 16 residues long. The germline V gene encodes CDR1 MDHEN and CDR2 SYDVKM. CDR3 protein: CASKNPGTGGNQPQHF. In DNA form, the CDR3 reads TGTGCGTCAAAAAATCCGGGGACAGGGGGCAATCAGCCCCAGCATTTT. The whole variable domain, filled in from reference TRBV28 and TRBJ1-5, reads DVKVTQSSRYLVKRTGEKVFLECVQDMDHENMFWYRQDPGLGLRLIYFSYDVKMKEKGDIPEGYSVSREKKERFSLILESASTNQTSMYLCASKNPGTGGNQPQHFGDGTRLSIL.

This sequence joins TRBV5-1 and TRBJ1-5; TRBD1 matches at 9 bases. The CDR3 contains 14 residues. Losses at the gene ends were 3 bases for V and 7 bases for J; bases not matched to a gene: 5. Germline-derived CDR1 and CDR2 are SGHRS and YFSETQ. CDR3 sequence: CASSSETGGQPQHF. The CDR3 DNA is TGCGCCAGCAGCTCCGAGACAGGGGGACAGCCCCAGCATTTT. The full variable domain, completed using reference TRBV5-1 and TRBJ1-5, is KAGVTQTPRYLIKTRGQQVTLSCSPISGHRSVSWYQQTPGQGLQFLFEYFSETQRNKGNFPGRFSGRQFSNSRSEMNVSTLELGDSALYLCASSSETGGQPQHFGDGTRLSIL.

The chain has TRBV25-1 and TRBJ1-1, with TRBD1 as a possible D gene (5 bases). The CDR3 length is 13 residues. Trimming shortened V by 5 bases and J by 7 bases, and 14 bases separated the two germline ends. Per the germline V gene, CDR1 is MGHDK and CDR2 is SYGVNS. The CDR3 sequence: CASSLSGRNEAFF. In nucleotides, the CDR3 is TGTGCCAGCAGTCTATCAGGGCGAAATGAAGCTTTCTTT.

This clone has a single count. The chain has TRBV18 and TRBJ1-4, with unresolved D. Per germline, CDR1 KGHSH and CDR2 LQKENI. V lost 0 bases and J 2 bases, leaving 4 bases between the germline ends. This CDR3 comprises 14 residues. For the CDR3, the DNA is TGTGCCAGCTCACCACCTAGTACTAATGAAAAACTGTTTTTT. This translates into CASSPPSTNEKLFF.

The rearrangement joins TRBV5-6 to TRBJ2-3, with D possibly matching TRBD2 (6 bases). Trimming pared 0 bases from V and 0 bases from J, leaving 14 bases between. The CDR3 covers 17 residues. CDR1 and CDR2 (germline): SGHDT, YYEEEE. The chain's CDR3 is CASSLGGGGVSTDTQYF. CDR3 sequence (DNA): TGTGCCAGCAGCTTGGGAGGCGGAGGGGTTAGCACAGATACGCAGTATTTT. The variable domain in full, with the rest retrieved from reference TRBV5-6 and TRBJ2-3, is DAGVTQSPTHLIKTRGQQVTLRCSPKSGHDTVSWYQQALGQGPQFIFQYYEEEERQRGNFPDRFSGHQFPNYSSELNVNALLLGDSALYLCASSLGGGGVSTDTQYFGPGTRLTVL.

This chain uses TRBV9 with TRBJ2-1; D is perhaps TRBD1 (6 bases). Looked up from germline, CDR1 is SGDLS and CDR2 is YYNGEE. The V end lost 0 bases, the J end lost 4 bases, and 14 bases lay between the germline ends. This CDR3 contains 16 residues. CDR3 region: CASSVAGSGVYNEQFF. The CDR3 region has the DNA TGTGCCAGCAGCGTAGCTGGGTCAGGGGTGTACAATGAGCAGTTCTTC.